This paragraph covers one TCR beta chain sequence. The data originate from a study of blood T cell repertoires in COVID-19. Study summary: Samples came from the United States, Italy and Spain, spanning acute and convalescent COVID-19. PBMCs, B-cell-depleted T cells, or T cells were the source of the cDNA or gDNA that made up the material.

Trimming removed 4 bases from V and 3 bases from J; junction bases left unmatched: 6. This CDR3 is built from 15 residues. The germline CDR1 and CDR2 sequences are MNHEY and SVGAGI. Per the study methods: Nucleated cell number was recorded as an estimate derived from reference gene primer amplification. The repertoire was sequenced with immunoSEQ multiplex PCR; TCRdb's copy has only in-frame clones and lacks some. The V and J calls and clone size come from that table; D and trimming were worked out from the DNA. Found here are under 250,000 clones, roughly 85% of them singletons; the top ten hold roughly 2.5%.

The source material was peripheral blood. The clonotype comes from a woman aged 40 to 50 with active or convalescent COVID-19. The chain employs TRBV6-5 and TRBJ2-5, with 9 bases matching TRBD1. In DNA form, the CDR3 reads TGTGCCAGCAGTTCCGGACAGGGGATGAAAGAGACCCAGTACTTC. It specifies CASSSGQGMKETQYF.